This T cell receptor (beta chain) was sequenced during a study of OX40 agonist ivuxolimab in advanced cancers. General observations from the study: The authors also found low normalized T-cell clonal expansion in some nonresponders.

The protocol was immunoSEQ multiplex PCR, while the TCRdb copy is restricted to in-frame clones and leaves out a portion. The sample carries roughly 110,000 clones, around 93% recorded once. The germline V gene encodes CDR1 ENHRY and CDR2 SYGVKD. Trimming took off 3 bases at V and 4 bases at J, with 10 bases between the two ends. The CDR3 has 14 amino acids. To note about this clone: Its antigen is undetermined.

This TCR was sampled from an adult with an advanced solid tumor such as melanoma, head and neck, liver or kidney cancer. The V call is TRBV10-3, the J call TRBJ1-3, with D perhaps matching TRBD1 (6 bases). This specimen was CD4+ or CD8+ T cells sorted from blood, taken in a trial of the OX40 agonist ivuxolimab. For the CDR3, the DNA is TGTGCCATCAGTGACCAGGGGCCAGGAAACACCATATATTTT. It translates to CAISDQGPGNTIYF.